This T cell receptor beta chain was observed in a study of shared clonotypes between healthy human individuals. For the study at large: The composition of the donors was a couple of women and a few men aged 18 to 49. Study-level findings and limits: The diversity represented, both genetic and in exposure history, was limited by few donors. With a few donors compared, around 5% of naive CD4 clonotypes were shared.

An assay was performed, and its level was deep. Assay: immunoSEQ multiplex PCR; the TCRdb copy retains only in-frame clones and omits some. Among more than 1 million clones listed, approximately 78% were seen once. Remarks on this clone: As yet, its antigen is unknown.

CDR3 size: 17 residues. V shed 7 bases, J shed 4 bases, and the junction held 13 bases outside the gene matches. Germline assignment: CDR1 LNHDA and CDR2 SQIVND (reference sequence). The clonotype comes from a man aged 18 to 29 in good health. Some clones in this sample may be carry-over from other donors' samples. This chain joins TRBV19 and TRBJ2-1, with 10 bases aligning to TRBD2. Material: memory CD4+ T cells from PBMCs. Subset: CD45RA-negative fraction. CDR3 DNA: TGTGCCAGTACCCCACCCCTGGCTAGCGGGAGATACAATGAGCAGTTCTTC. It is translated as CASTPPLASGRYNEQFF.